This record concerns one T cell receptor (beta chain) sequence. Its target is unknown. Within the sample, other DNA sequences also encode this same CDR3. The data stem from a study of shared clonotypes between healthy human individuals. Findings and caveats of the study: Only blood samples were collected, and tissue repertoires likely differ. Sequencing depth was predicted to influence how clonotypes are shared among donors.

This CDR3 spans 12 amino acids. Germline CDR1 SGHAT, CDR2 FQNNGV. V lost 4 bases and J lost 2, with 4 bases in between. Assay: immunoSEQ multiplex PCR; the TCRdb copy retains only in-frame clones and omits some. Of about 2 million clones in the sample, over 85% were seen once. The genes are TRBV11-2 and TRBJ2-3; D gene unclear. This sequence was found in a young man in good health. The sequencing input was naive CD4+ T cells sorted from blood. Noted subset: CD45RA+ positively selected. The CDR3 sequence: CASSSSTDTQYF. The CDR3 DNA sequence: TGTGCCAGCAGCTCCTCCACAGATACGCAGTATTTT.